The TCR beta chain described here comes from a study of PD-1 blockade in classical Hodgkin lymphoma. Broader study findings: Still unresolved is the cause of the repertoire differences, which may be disease activity or prior therapy.

Regarding time point: newly diagnosed, previously untreated cHL patient sample. CD4+ T cells were purified from thawed PBMCs by negative selection. The authors compared against newly diagnosed, untreated classical Hodgkin lymphoma PBMCs. Deletions cut 4 bases from V and 6 bases from J, with 14 bases between. The CDR3 extends over 14 amino acids. The V gene's germline CDR1 is LGHNA and CDR2 YSLEER. Details on this clone: Its specificity is not known.

Clones were sequenced by immunoSEQ multiplex PCR, and TCRdb holds only the in-frame ones, with some missing. Among more than 25,000 clones listed, roughly 90% were seen once. The rearrangement joins TRBV4-3 to TRBJ2-3; D uncertain. Sequenced sample: CD4+ T cells from blood. The TCR originated in a human donor with classical Hodgkin lymphoma. Written as DNA, the CDR3 is TGCGCCAGCAGCCCCCACCCCCCCGATGATACGCAGTATTTT. Amino acids: CASSPHPPDDTQYF.